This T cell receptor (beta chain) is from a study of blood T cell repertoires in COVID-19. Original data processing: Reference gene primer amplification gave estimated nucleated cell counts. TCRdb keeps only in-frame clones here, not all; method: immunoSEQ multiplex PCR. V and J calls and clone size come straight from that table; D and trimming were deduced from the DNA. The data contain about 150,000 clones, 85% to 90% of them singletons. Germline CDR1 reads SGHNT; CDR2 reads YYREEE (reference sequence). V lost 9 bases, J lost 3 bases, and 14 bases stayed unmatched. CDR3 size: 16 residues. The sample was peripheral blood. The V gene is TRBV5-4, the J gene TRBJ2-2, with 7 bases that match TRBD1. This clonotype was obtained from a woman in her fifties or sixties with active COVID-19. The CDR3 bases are TGTGCCACCAAACCTCGGGCTCAGGGGGACACCGGGGAGCTGTTTTTT. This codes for CATKPRAQGDTGELFF.